This section outlines one TCR beta chain sequence together with its context. TCRdb reprocessed the 5' RACE reads; each CDR3 protein has one entry and no DNA is given. Reported are 330,000 or so distinct CDR3 sequences; the ten largest clones contain around 2%. This specimen comes from a study of monozygotic twins with inflammatory bowel disease. Germline CDR1 MNHEY, CDR2 SMNVEV (reference sequence). The CDR3 has 15 amino acids. Sequenced material: blood. V usage is TRBV27 and J usage is TRBJ2-6; checking the TCRdb D call of TRBD1 is not possible without DNA. The source is a human donor with ulcerative colitis or Crohn's disease, or a healthy co-twin of an affected twin (not recorded which). CDR3 protein: CASSLRGTGANVLTF.